This TCR beta chain appears in the sequencing data of a study of vaccination effects on CD4 cells after COVID-19. As for this clone: Its specificity is unknown.

Profiled with immunoSEQ multiplex PCR; TCRdb holds only in-frame clones, not every one. The data hold some 47,000 clones, with around 70% observed a single time. V gave up 5 bases and J gave up 2 bases, with 13 bases separating them. The CDR3 covers 15 residues. Germline V lookup: CDR1 LNHDA, CDR2 SQIVND (reference sequence). CD4+ T cell isolation took place after 10 days of culture. Participants got two doses of BNT162b2 or mRNA-1273 vaccine. The receptor was isolated from a human donor who received a COVID-19 vaccine. The sample consisted of CD4+ T cells from PBMCs cultured without peptide, taken after COVID-19 vaccination. The chain carries TRBV19 and TRBJ1-5; the D gene is possibly TRBD1 (5 bases). The CDR3 DNA reads TGTGCCAGTAGTTCAGCAGGGTCCGGCAATCAGCCCCAGCATTTT. This sequence encodes CASSSAGSGNQPQHF.